A selection of T cell receptor beta chains follows, all from one sample in a study of control samples from healthy donors and cancer patients. Assay: immunoSEQ multiplex PCR; the TCRdb copy retains only in-frame clones and omits some. This table holds fewer than 90,000 clones, around nine tenths found once. Sequences were obtained from blood. Every receptor here comes from a woman aged 50 to 60 in good health. Each CDR3 is given with its conserved first and last residue. A D gene is named only where the DNA matches it firmly. Clone sizes are given selectively: once, few, many, or a class where the clone is expanded.

d_gene: TRBD2; len: 16; abundance: NA; j_gene: TRBJ2-1; v_gene: TRBV12-5; CDR3nt: TGTGCTAGTGGTTTGGGCGGGGGGTTGTCCTACAATGAGCAGTTCTTC; CDR3aa: CASGLGGGLSYNEQFF
d_gene: NA; len: 13; abundance: NA; j_gene: TRBJ2-2; v_gene: TRBV10-2; CDR3nt: TGCGCCAGCAGTGAGGGGAACACCGGGGAGCTGTTTTTT; CDR3aa: CASSEGNTGELFF
d_gene: NA; len: 16; abundance: NA; j_gene: TRBJ1-4; v_gene: TRBV9; CDR3nt: TGTGCCAGCAGCGTCCTACCGACAGGCACTAATGAAAAACTGTTTTTT; CDR3aa: CASSVLPTGTNEKLFF
d_gene: NA; len: 14; abundance: NA; j_gene: TRBJ1-5; v_gene: TRBV18; CDR3nt: TGTGCCAGCTCAAGGCAGGGTCAAAATCAGCCCCAGCATTTT; CDR3aa: CASSRQGQNQPQHF
d_gene: TRBD2; len: 16; abundance: NA; j_gene: TRBJ2-3; v_gene: TRBV20-1; CDR3nt: TGCAGTGCTAGTATAGGTAGCGGGGGGTACACAGATACGCAGTATTTT; CDR3aa: CSASIGSGGYTDTQYF
d_gene: NA; len: 17; abundance: NA; j_gene: TRBJ2-7; v_gene: TRBV6-1; CDR3nt: TGTGCCAGCAGTGAAGGGCCCCGCGGACCCGGGCGTAGCGGGCAGTACTTC; CDR3aa: CASSEGPRGPGRSGQYF
d_gene: TRBD1; len: 18; abundance: once; j_gene: TRBJ1-6; v_gene: TRBV5-5; CDR3nt: TGTGCCAGCAGCGTCCGGGACAGAGCGAGCTCCTATAATTCACCCCTCCACTTT; CDR3aa: CASSVRDRASSYNSPLHF
d_gene: NA; len: 12; abundance: NA; j_gene: TRBJ2-2; v_gene: TRBV5-5; CDR3nt: TGTGCCAGCAGCCCCGGGACCGGGGAGCTGTTTTTT; CDR3aa: CASSPGTGELFF
d_gene: TRBD1; len: 12; abundance: NA; j_gene: TRBJ2-7; v_gene: TRBV27; CDR3nt: TGTGCCAGCAGGACAGGGGGGAACGAGCAGTACTTC; CDR3aa: CASRTGGNEQYF
d_gene: NA; len: 14; abundance: few; j_gene: TRBJ2-3; v_gene: TRBV3-1/TRBV3-2; CDR3nt: TGTGCCAGCAGCCACAAGCCTAGCACAGATACGCAGTATTTT; CDR3aa: CASSHKPSTDTQYF
d_gene: NA; len: 11; abundance: NA; j_gene: TRBJ2-7; v_gene: TRBV4-2; CDR3nt: TGTGCCAGCAGCAGGGATTACGAGCAGTACTTC; CDR3aa: CASSRDYEQYF
d_gene: TRBD1; len: 15; abundance: NA; j_gene: TRBJ1-3; v_gene: TRBV6-2/TRBV6-3; CDR3nt: TGTGCCAGCAGTTACCCAGGGGGCGCCGGAAACACCATATATTTT; CDR3aa: CASSYPGGAGNTIYF
d_gene: NA; len: 12; abundance: NA; j_gene: TRBJ1-2; v_gene: TRBV11-2; CDR3nt: TGTGCCAGCAGCTTAGAAAAGCAACGCTACACCTTC; CDR3aa: CASSLEKQRYTF
d_gene: NA; len: 15; abundance: NA; j_gene: TRBJ1-5; v_gene: TRBV18; CDR3nt: TGTGCCAGCTCACCATCCGGGGGTGGGAAGCAGCCCCAGCATTTT; CDR3aa: CASSPSGGGKQPQHF
d_gene: TRBD1; len: 18; abundance: NA; j_gene: TRBJ1-6; v_gene: TRBV3-1/TRBV3-2; CDR3nt: TGTGCCAGCAGCCAAGATCGAAACCCCCGACAGGGTACAACACCCCTCCACTTT; CDR3aa: CASSQDRNPRQGTTPLHF
d_gene: NA; len: 13; abundance: NA; j_gene: TRBJ1-6; v_gene: TRBV6-5; CDR3nt: TGTGCCAGCAGACGGGCCTCAGGGCCACCCCTCCACTTT; CDR3aa: CASRRASGPPLHF
d_gene: NA; len: 16; abundance: NA; j_gene: TRBJ2-7; v_gene: TRBV18; CDR3nt: TGTGCCAGCTCACCCTCGATTAGCGCTTCACCTTTGGGGCAGTACTTC; CDR3aa: CASSPSISASPLGQYF
d_gene: TRBD1; len: 15; abundance: once; j_gene: TRBJ2-1; v_gene: TRBV15; CDR3nt: TGTGCCACCAGCCGACTAGGGACAGGGGGCAATGAGCAGTTCTTC; CDR3aa: CATSRLGTGGNEQFF